Included here is one T cell receptor beta chain sequence, with context. What it binds is not known. These data originate in a study of cytomegalovirus exposure and HLA in healthy donors. Donors showed nominal health when sampled, although they likely had unrecorded immune exposures. Amplification used 60 Vbeta primers and 13 Jbeta primers. Libraries were prepared by immunoSEQ multiplex PCR; TCRdb keeps only in-frame clonotypes and omits some of them. The table counts roughly 120,000 clones; roughly 0.94% lies in the top ten. Study outcomes and limitations: In a later analysis, TCR beta V- and J-gene trimming showed a link to a missense DCLRE1C variant. There were under 200 TCR beta chains listed as cytomegalovirus-associated.

The CDR3 runs 15 residues. The germline CDR1 and CDR2 sequences are LNHNV and YYDKDF (reference sequence). The V end lost 5 bases, the J end lost 2 bases, and 14 bases lay between the germline ends. The rearrangement links TRBV15 to TRBJ2-3; perhaps TRBD1 as D (5 bases). The sample consisted of PBMCs. The origin of this receptor is a man younger than 30 in good health and CMV-seronegative. The CDR3 sequence is CATSGRAKDTDTQYF. The CDR3 region has the DNA TGTGCCACCAGCGGCAGGGCCAAAGACACAGATACGCAGTATTTT.